Following are 4 T cell receptor beta chains from one sample sequenced in a study of beta chain features in type 1 diabetes. cDNA synthesis used the whole RNA isolate, giving expressed TCRB sequences. The repertoire was sequenced with immunoSEQ multiplex PCR; TCRdb's copy has only in-frame clones and lacks some. Of under 250,000 clones listed, around 13% are singletons. General study results and limits: Researchers report that Type 1 diabetes patients had moderately but significantly shorter TCRB CDR3s across all four CD4+ subsets.

These receptors' antigens are unknown. The specimen sequenced was naive CD4+ T cells from blood. Every receptor here comes from a man aged 25 to 40 with type 1 diabetes.

This clone occurred a few times. The chain combines TRBV6-6 with TRBJ2-2, with 7 bases lining up with TRBD1. Germline-derived CDR1 and CDR2 are MNHNY and SVGAGI (reference sequence). This CDR3 has 16 amino acids. V lost 5 bases to trimming and J lost 0 bases; unmatched junction nucleotides: 6. The CDR3 sequence: CASSRGTVANTGELFF. In DNA, the CDR3 is TGTGCCAGCAGTCGAGGGACAGTTGCGAACACCGGGGAGCTGTTTTTT.

The V gene is TRBV10-3, the J gene TRBJ2-1; 9 bases align to TRBD2. Germline lookup yields CDR1 ENHRY and CDR2 SYGVKD. The CDR3 is 13 residues long. The V and J ends lost 8 bases and 7 bases, in that order; junction bases with no gene match: 6. CDR3 coding DNA: TGTGCCATCCAGGAGCGGGAGGTGAATGAGCAGTTCTTC. Protein sequence: CAIQEREVNEQFF.

The rearrangement uses TRBV4-2 and TRBJ2-7, with 7 bases that match TRBD1. The CDR3 length is 17 residues. Germline-derived CDR1 and CDR2 are LGHNA and YNFKEQ. V was clipped by 0 bases and J by 2 bases; unmatched bases: 10. CDR3 loop: CASSQDLSGQAPYEQYF. CDR3 nucleotide sequence: TGTGCCAGCAGCCAAGATCTATCCGGACAGGCACCCTACGAGCAGTACTTC.

The genes are TRBV5-1 and TRBJ1-5; D uncertain. V dropped 0 bases and J dropped 3 bases, with 7 bases sitting between them. The length of the CDR3 is 14 residues. The V gene's germline CDR1 is SGHRS and CDR2 YFSETQ. CDR3 region: CASSLGDNNQPQHF. In DNA form, the CDR3 reads TGCGCCAGCAGCTTGGGCGACAACAATCAGCCCCAGCATTTT. Full variable domain (remainder filled in from reference TRBV5-1 and TRBJ1-5): KAGVTQTPRYLIKTRGQQVTLSCSPISGHRSVSWYQQTPGQGLQFLFEYFSETQRNKGNFPGRFSGRQFSNSRSEMNVSTLELGDSALYLCASSLGDNNQPQHFGDGTRLSIL.